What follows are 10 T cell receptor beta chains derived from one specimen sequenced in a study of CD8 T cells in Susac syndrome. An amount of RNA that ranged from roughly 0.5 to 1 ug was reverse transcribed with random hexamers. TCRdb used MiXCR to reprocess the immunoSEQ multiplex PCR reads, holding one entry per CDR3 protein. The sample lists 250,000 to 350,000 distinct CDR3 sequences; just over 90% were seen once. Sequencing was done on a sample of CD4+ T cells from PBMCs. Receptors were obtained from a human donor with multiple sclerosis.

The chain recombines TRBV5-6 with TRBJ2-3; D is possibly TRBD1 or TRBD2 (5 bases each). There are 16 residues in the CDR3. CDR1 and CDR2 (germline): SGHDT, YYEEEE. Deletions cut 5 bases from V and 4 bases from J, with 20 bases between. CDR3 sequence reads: CASSLDRGAGADTQYF. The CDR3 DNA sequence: TGTGCCAGCAGTCTGGATAGAGGGGCCGGGGCAGATACGCAGTATTTT.

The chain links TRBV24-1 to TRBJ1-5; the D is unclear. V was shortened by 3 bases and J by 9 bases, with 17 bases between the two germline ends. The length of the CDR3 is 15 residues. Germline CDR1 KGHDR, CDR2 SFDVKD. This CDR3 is CATSDPRVPSGPQHF. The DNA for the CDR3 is TGTGCCACCAGTGATCCCCGAGTGCCCAGCGGGCCCCAGCATTTT.

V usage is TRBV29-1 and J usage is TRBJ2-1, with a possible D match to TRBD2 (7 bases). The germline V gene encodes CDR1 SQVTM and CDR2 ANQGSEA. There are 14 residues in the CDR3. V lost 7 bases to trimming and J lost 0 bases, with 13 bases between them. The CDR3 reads CSGGQRDSYNEQFF. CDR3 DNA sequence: TGCAGCGGCGGACAGCGGGACTCCTACAATGAGCAGTTCTTC.

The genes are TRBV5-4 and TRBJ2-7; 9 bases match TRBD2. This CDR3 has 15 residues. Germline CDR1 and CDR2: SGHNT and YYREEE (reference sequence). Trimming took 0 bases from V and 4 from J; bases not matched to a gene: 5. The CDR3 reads CASSLDSGSLYEQYF. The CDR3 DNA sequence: TGTGCCAGCAGCTTGGATAGCGGGAGTCTATACGAGCAGTACTTC.

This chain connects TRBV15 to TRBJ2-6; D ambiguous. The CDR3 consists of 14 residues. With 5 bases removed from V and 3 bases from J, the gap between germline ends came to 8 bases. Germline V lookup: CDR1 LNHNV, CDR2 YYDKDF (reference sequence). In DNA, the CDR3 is TGTGCCACCAGCGTCCGGAATGGGGCCAACGTCCTGACTTTC. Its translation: CATSVRNGANVLTF.

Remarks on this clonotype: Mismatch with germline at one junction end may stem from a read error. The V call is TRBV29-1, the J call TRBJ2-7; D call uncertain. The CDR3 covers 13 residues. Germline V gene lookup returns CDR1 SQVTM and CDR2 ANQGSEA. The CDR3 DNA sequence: TGCAGCGCTGAATTGGACGGCCCCTACGAGCAGTACTTC. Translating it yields CSAELDGPYEQYF.

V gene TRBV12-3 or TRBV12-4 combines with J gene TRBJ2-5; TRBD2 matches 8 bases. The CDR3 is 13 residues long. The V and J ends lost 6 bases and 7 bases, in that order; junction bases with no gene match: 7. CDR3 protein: CASSKGLEGTQYF. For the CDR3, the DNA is TGTGCCAGCAGCAAGGGACTAGAGGGGACCCAGTACTTC.

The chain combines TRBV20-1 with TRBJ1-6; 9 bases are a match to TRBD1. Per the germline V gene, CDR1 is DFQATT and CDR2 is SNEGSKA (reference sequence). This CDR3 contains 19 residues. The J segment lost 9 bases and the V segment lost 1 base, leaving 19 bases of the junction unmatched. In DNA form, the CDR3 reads TGCAGTGCTAGAGGTCCCCAACAGGGGGCCTCTTTCCCCACTTCACCCCTCCACTTT. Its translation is CSARGPQQGASFPTSPLHF.

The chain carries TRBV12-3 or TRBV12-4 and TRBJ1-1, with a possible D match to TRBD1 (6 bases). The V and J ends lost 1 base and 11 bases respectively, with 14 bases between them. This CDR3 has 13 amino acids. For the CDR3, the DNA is TGTGCCAGCAGTTTAGGTACAGGGAAGGGGGCTTTCTTT. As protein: CASSLGTGKGAFF.

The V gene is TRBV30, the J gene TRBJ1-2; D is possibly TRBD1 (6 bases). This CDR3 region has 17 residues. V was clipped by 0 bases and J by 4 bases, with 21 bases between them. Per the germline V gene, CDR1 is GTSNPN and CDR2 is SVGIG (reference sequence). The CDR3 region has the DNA TGTGCCTGGAGTGTAAGGGAGACATGGGGGGCCCCCTATGGCTACACCTTC. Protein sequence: CAWSVRETWGAPYGYTF.